What follows describes a single T cell receptor beta chain. The data belong to a study of T cell changes during pregnancy in multiple sclerosis. Profiling relied on immunoSEQ multiplex PCR, and the TCRdb table lists in-frame clones only, not all of them. This table has over 35,000 clones, around 90% appearing once. Germline V gene sequence: CDR1 MDHEN, CDR2 SYDVKM. Trimming shortened V by 3 bases and J by 4 bases, and 13 bases separated the two germline ends. This CDR3 has 14 amino acids. The TCR originated in a female donor with multiple sclerosis, enrolled in a pregnancy study. The chain has TRBV28 and TRBJ2-7, with D possibly TRBD2 on 5 matching bases. This sample comprised CD4+ T cells from peripheral blood mononuclear cells, obtained in the third trimester of pregnancy. The CDR3 protein is CASSLGVSRYEQYF. The CDR3 region has the DNA TGTGCCAGCAGTTTGGGAGTGTCAAGGTACGAGCAGTACTTC.